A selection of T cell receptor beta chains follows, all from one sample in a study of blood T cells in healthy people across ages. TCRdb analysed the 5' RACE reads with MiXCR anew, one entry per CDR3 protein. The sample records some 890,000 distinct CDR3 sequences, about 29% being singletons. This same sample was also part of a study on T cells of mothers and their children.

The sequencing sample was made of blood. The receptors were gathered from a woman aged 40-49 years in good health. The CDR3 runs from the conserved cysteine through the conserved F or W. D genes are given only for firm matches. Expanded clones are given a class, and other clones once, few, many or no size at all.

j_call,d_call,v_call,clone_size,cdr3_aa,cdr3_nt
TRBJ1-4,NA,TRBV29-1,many,CSAAADEKLFF,TGCAGCGCCGCGGCAGATGAAAAACTGTTTTTT
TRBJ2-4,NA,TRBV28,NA,CASSFRTAGLAKNIQYF,TGTGCCAGCAGTTTCAGGACCGCCGGACTAGCCAAAAACATTCAGTACTTC
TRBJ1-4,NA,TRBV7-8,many,CASSLDQPEKLFF,TGTGCCAGCAGCTTAGACCAACCTGAAAAACTGTTTTTT
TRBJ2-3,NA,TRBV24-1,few,CATRGREHDTQYF,TGTGCCACCAGAGGCAGAGAGCATGATACGCAGTATTTT
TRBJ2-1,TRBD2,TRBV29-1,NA,CSGEDRDYKRFF,TGCAGCGGTGAAGATCGGGACTACAAACGGTTCTTC
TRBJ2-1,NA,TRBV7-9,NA,CASSFPGELSSYNEQFF,TGTGCCAGCAGCTTCCCCGGCGAACTGAGCTCCTACAATGAGCAGTTCTTC
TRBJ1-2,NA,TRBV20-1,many,CSASRDRYGYTF,TGCAGTGCTAGTCGGGACCGCTATGGCTACACCTTC
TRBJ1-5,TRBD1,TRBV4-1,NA,CASSQAPGTGNQPQHF,TGCGCCAGCAGCCAAGCACCCGGGACAGGGAACCAGCCCCAGCATTTT
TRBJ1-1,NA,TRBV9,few,CASSVRDGSMNTEAFF,TGTGCCAGCAGCGTCCGGGACGGATCTATGAACACTGAAGCTTTCTTT
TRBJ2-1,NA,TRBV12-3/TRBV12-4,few,CASSFGWGEQFF,TGTGCCAGCAGTTTTGGGTGGGGTGAGCAGTTCTTC
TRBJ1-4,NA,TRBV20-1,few,CSARDRGLTTNEKLFF,TGCAGTGCTAGAGATCGCGGACTGACAACTAATGAAAAACTGTTTTTT
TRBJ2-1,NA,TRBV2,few,CAGSEGPGYNEQFF,TGTGCCGGCAGTGAAGGGCCAGGGTACAATGAGCAGTTCTTC
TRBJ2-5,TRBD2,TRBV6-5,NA,CASSSTSGGYFRETQYF,TGTGCCAGCAGTTCCACTAGCGGGGGATACTTCCGGGAGACCCAGTACTTC
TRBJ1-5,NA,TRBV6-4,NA,CASSDSTGSSNQPQHF,TGTGCCAGCAGTGACTCAACAGGGAGTAGCAATCAGCCCCAGCATTTT
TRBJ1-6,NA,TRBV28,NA,CASSFWDFQLDSPLHF,TGTGCCAGCAGTTTCTGGGACTTCCAGCTGGATTCACCCCTCCACTTT
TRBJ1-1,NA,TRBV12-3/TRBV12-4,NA,CASSFFAGEAFF,TGTGCCAGCAGTTTCTTTGCAGGTGAAGCTTTCTTT
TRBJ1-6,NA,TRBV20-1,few,CSARVSGDRAPLHF,TGCAGTGCTAGGGTTTCGGGGGATCGGGCACCCCTCCACTTT
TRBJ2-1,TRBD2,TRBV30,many,CAWVSTRGLAGGWFNEQFF,TGTGCCTGGGTTTCAACGAGGGGACTAGCGGGGGGGTGGTTCAATGAGCAGTTCTTC
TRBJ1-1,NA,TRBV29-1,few,CSVEELNTEAFF,TGCAGCGTTGAAGAGCTGAACACTGAAGCTTTCTTT
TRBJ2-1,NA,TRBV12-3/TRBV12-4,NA,CASQDGANNEQFF,TGTGCCAGCCAGGACGGGGCCAACAATGAGCAGTTCTTC
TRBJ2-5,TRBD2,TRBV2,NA,CASSDLLAANTQYF,TGTGCCAGCAGTGATCTACTAGCGGCCAACACCCAGTACTTC
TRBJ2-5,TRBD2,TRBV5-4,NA,CASSPTSGGQGETQYF,TGTGCCAGCAGCCCTACGAGCGGGGGGCAGGGAGAGACCCAGTACTTC
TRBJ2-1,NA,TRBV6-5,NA,CASSYGPGSYNEQFF,TGTGCCAGCAGTTACGGGCCAGGCTCCTACAATGAGCAGTTCTTC
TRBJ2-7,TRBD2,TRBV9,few,CASSVTAGTYEQYF,TGTGCCAGCAGCGTAACAGCGGGGACCTACGAGCAGTACTTC
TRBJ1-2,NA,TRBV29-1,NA,CSVDHKGSGYTF,TGCAGCGTGGACCACAAGGGCTCTGGCTACACCTTC
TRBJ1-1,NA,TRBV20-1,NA,CSAQDRNTEAFF,TGCAGTGCTCAGGACAGGAACACTGAAGCTTTCTTT
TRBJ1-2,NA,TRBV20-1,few,CSARAALRGYTF,TGCAGTGCTAGGGCGGCCCTAAGGGGCTACACCTTC
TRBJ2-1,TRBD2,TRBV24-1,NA,CATSETGTRFGEQFF,TGTGCCACCAGTGAGACCGGGACTAGATTTGGTGAGCAGTTCTTC
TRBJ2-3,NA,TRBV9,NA,CASSVTRGAAYF,TGTGCCAGCAGCGTCACTAGAGGGGCCGCGTATTTT
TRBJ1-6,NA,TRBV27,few,CASSFEAGYNSPLHF,TGTGCCAGCAGTTTTGAGGCAGGGTATAATTCACCCCTCCACTTT
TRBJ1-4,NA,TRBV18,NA,CASSPRRQSWQNEKLFF,TGTGCCAGCTCACCACGTCGACAGAGTTGGCAAAATGAAAAACTGTTTTTT
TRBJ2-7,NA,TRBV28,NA,CASSLVVETSYEQYF,TGTGCCAGCAGTTTAGTCGTAGAGACTTCTTACGAGCAGTACTTC
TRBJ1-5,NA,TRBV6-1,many,CASSEAVNQPQHF,TGTGCCAGCAGTGAAGCGGTAAATCAGCCCCAGCATTTT